The clone carrying this TCR beta chain has just a few counts. Combining a sample-barcoded 5' primer with a J-beta primer mix, a second PCR ran for 7 to 11 cycles. A single record per CDR3 protein comes from TCRdb applying MiXCR to the 5' RACE reads. The sample yields approximately 850,000 distinct CDR3 sequences, 55% to 75% seen once. The data stem from a study of blood T cells in healthy people across ages. Germline CDR1 reads SGHTA; CDR2 reads FQGNSA. Germline trimming cut 6 bases from V and 0 bases from J; bases unmatched to any gene: 3. CDR3 length equals 15 residues. The genes are TRBV7-2 and TRBJ2-7, with TRBD2 identical over 12 bases. Sequences were obtained from blood. This TCR was recovered from a man aged 25 to 40 in good health. CDR3 nucleotides: TGTGCCAGCAGGAAGACTAGCGGGAGCTCCTACGAGCAGTACTTC. Its translation: CASRKTSGSSYEQYF.